This entry is about one TCR beta chain. Sequencing used immunoSEQ multiplex PCR; TCRdb keeps in-frame clones, though not all of them. The sample has some 77,000 clones, approximately 86% seen once. The source of the sample is a study of OX40 agonist ivuxolimab in advanced cancers. Study at large: Ivuxolimab is an agonistic anti-OX40 (CD134) antibody, and patients were treated with it.

Between the trimmed V and J ends, which lost 6 bases and 0 bases, there was a span of 14 bases. CDR1 and CDR2 (germline): SQVTM, ANQGSEA. The CDR3 is made up of 14 amino acids. The source material was CD4+ or CD8+ T cells sorted from blood, sampled in a trial of the OX40 agonist ivuxolimab. The chain recombines TRBV29-1 with TRBJ1-1; D possibly corresponds to TRBD1 (6 bases). This clonotype originated in an adult with an advanced solid tumor such as melanoma, head and neck, liver or kidney cancer. CDR3 residues: CSVERTAMNTEAFF. CDR3 nucleotides: TGCAGCGTGGAACGGACAGCAATGAACACTGAAGCTTTCTTT.